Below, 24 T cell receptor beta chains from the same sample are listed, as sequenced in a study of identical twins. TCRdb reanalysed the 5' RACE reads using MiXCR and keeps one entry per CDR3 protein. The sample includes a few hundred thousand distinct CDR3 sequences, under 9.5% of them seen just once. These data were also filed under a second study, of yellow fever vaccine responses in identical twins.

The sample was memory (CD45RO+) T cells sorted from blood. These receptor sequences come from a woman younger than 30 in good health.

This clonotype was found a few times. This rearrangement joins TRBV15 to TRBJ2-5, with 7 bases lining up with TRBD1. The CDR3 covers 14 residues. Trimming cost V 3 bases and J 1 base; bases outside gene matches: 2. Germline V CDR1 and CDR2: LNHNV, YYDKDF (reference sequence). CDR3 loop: CATSRGDSQETQYF. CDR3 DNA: TGTGCCACCAGCAGGGGGGACAGCCAAGAGACCCAGTACTTC. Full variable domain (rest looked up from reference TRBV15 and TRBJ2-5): DAMVIQNPRYQVTQFGKPVTLSCSQTLNHNVMYWYQQKSSQAPKLLFHYYDKDFNNEADTPDNFQSRRPNTSFCFLDIRSPGLGDTAMYLCATSRGDSQETQYFGPGTRLLVL.

The CDR3 nucleotides are TGTGCCAGCAGCTTACGGGACTCAACCTACGAGCAGTACTTC. It yields the protein CASSLRDSTYEQYF. The rearrangement joins TRBV7-9 to TRBJ2-7; a weak D match, TRBD2 (6 bases). The germline V gene has CDR1 SEHNR and CDR2 FQNEAQ (reference sequence). Between the trimmed V and J ends, which lost 2 bases and 2 bases, there was a span of 10 bases. This CDR3 contains 14 residues.

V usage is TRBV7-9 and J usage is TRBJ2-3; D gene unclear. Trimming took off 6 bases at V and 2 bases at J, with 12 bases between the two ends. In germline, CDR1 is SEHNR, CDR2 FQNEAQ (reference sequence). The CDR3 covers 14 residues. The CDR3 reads CASSARSFTDTQYF. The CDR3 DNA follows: TGTGCCAGCAGTGCTCGTTCCTTCACAGATACGCAGTATTTT.

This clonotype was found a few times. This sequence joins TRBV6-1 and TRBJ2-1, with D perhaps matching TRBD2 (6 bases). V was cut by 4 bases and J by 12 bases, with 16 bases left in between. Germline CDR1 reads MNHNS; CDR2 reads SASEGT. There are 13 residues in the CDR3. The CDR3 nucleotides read TGTGCCAGCAGTGCCGAACCGTCCGGGAGGCAGTTCTTC. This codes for CASSAEPSGRQFF.

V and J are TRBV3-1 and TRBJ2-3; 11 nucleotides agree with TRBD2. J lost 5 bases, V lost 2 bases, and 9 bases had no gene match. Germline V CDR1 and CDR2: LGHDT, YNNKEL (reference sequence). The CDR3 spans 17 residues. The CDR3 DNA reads TGTGCCAGCAGCCAAAGTCGACTAGCGGGAACGGTAGATACGCAGTATTTT. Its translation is CASSQSRLAGTVDTQYF.

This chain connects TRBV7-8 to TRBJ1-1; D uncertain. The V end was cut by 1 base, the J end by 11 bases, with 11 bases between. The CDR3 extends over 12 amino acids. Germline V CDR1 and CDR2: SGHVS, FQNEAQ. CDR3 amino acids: CASSLVFSAAFF. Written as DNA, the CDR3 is TGTGCCAGCAGCTTAGTTTTTTCCGCGGCTTTCTTT.

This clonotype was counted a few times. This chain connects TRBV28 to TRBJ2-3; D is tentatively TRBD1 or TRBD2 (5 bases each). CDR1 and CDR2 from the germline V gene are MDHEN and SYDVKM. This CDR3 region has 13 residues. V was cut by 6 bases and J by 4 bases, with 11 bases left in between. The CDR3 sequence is CASRSGTSDTQYF. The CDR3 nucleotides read TGTGCCAGCAGGTCCGGGACCTCAGATACGCAGTATTTT.

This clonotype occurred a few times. CDR3 loop: CASSQGTPAYEQYF. The CDR3 nucleotides are TGTGCCAGCAGCCAAGGGACGCCGGCCTACGAGCAGTACTTC. The chain employs TRBV3-1 and TRBJ2-7; D is uncertain. CDR3 length equals 14 residues. The germline gives CDR1 LGHDT, CDR2 YNNKEL (reference sequence). V dropped 1 base and J dropped 2 bases, with 9 bases sitting between them.

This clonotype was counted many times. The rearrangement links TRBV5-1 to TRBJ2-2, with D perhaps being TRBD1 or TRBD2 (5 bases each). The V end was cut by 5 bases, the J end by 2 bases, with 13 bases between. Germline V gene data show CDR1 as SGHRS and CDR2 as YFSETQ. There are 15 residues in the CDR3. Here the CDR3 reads CASSSRWDNTGELFF. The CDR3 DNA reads TGCGCCAGCAGTTCGCGGTGGGACAACACCGGGGAGCTGTTTTTT. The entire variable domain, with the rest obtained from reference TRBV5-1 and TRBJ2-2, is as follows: KAGVTQTPRYLIKTRGQQVTLSCSPISGHRSVSWYQQTPGQGLQFLFEYFSETQRNKGNFPGRFSGRQFSNSRSEMNVSTLELGDSALYLCASSSRWDNTGELFFGEGSRLTVL.

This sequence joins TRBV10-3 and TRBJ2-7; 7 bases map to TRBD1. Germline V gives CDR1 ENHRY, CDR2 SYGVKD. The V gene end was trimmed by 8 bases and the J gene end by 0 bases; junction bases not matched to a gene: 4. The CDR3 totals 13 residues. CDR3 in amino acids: CAIVGQNSYEQYV. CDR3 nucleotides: TGTGCCATCGTGGGACAGAACTCCTACGAGCAGTACGTC.

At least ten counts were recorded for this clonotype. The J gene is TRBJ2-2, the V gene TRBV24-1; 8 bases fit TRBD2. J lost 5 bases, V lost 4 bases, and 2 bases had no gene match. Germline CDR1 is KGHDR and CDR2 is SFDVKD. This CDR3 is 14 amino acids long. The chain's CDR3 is CATSEGLETGELFF. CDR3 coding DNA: TGTGCCACCAGTGAGGGACTAGAGACCGGGGAGCTGTTTTTT.

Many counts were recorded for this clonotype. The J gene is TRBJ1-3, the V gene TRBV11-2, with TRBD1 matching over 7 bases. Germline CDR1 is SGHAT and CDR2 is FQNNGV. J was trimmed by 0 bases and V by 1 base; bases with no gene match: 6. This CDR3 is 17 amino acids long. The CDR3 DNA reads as TGTGCCAGCAGCTTAGTATACGGGACAGCCTCTGGAAACACCATATATTTT. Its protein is CASSLVYGTASGNTIYF.

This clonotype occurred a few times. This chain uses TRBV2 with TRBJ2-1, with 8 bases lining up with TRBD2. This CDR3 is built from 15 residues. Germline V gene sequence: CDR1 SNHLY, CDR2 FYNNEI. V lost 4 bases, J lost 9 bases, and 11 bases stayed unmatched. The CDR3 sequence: CASSGGLAPGGEQFF. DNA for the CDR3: TGTGCCAGCAGTGGCGGACTAGCCCCGGGGGGTGAGCAGTTCTTC.

The CDR3 is CSAEMLPGEQYV. The CDR3, as DNA: TGCAGTGCCGAGATGTTACCCGGCGAGCAGTACGTC. This chain connects TRBV20-1 to TRBJ2-7; D gene ambiguous. Germline V gives CDR1 DFQATT, CDR2 SNEGSKA (reference sequence). Trimming stripped 6 bases from V and 6 bases from J, with 15 bases between. The CDR3 has 12 residues.

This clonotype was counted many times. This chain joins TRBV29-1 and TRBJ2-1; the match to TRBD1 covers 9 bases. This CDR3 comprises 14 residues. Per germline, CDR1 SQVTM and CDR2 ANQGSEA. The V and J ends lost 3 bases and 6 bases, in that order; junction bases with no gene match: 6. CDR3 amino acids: CSVEEGDRVNEQFF. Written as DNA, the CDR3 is TGCAGCGTTGAGGAAGGGGACAGGGTCAATGAGCAGTTCTTC.

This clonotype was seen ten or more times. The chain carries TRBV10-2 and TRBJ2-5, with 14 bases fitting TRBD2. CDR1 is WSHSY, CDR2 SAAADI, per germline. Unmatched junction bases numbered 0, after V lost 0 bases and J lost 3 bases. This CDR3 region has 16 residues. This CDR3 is CASSESTSGGEETQYF. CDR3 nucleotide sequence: TGCGCCAGCAGTGAGTCGACTAGCGGGGGGGAAGAGACCCAGTACTTC.

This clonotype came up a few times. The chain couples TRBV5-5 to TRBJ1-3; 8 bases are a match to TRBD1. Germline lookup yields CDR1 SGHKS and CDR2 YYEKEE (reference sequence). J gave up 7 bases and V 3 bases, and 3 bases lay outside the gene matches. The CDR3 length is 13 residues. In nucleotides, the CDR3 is TGTGCCAGCAGCTCCAACAGGGGGAACACCATATATTTT. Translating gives CASSSNRGNTIYF. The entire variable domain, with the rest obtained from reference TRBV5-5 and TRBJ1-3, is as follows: DAGVTQSPTHLIKTRGQQVTLRCSPISGHKSVSWYQQVLGQGPQFIFQYYEKEERGRGNFPDRFSARQFPNYSSELNVNALLLGDSALYLCASSSNRGNTIYFGEGSWLTVV.

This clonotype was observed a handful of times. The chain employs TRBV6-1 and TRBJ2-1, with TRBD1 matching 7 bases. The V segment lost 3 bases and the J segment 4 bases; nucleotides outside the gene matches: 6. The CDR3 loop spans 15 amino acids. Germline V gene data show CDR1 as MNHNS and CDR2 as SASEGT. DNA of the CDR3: TGTGCCAGCAGTGACCTGGACAGGCCTTACAATGAGCAGTTCTTC. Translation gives CASSDLDRPYNEQFF.

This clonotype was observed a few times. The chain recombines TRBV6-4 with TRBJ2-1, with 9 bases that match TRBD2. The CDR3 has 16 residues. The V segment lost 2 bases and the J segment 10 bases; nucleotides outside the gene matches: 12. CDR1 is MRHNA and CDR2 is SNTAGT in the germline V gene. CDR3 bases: TGTGCCAGCAGTGACGAGTCTAGCGGGACCCTTCAGGAGCAGTTCTTC. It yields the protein CASSDESSGTLQEQFF.

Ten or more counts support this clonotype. Here the CDR3 reads CASSPGGHTQYF. The CDR3 coding sequence is TGTGCCAGCAGCCCTGGTGGCCATACGCAGTATTTT. This chain joins TRBV7-6 and TRBJ2-3; D gene unclear. Germline V CDR1 and CDR2: SGHVS, FNYEAQ. This CDR3 is built from 12 residues. V lost 5 bases and J lost 7, with 10 bases in between.

The CDR3 region is CASSADRGPQHF. For the CDR3, the DNA is TGTGCCAGCAGCGCCGACAGGGGGCCCCAGCATTTT. V gene TRBV9 combines with J gene TRBJ1-5, with 8 bases that match TRBD1. CDR1 and CDR2 from the germline V gene are SGDLS and YYNGEE. J gave up 9 bases and V 3 bases, and 2 bases lay outside the gene matches. The CDR3 totals 12 residues. Using reference TRBV9 and TRBJ1-5 for the parts outside the CDR3, the full variable domain is DSGVTQTPKHLITATGQRVTLRCSPRSGDLSVYWYQQSLDQGLQFLIQYYNGEERAKGNILERFSAQQFPDLHSELNLSSLELGDSALYFCASSADRGPQHFGDGTRLSIL.

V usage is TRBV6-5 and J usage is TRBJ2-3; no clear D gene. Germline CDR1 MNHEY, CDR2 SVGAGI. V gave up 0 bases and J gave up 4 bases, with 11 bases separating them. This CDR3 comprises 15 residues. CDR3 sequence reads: CASSYSSSGSDTQYF. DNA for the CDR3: TGTGCCAGCAGTTACTCGTCTAGTGGTTCAGATACGCAGTATTTT.

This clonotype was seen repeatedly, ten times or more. CDR3 sequence: CASRYSTGRNSTDTQYF. The CDR3 nucleotides are TGTGCCAGCAGGTACTCGACTGGTAGAAACAGCACAGATACGCAGTATTTT. The genes are TRBV7-9 and TRBJ2-3, with D uncertain. The germline V gene encodes CDR1 SEHNR and CDR2 FQNEAQ (reference sequence). V was pared by 6 bases and J by 0 bases, with 19 bases between. The CDR3 loop spans 17 amino acids.

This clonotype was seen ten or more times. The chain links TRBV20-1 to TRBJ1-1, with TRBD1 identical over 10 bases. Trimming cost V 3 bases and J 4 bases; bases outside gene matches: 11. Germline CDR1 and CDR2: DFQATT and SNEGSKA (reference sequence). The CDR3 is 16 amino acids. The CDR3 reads CSARGDRGFGGTEAFF. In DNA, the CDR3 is TGCAGTGCTAGGGGGGACAGGGGTTTCGGTGGCACTGAAGCTTTCTTT.